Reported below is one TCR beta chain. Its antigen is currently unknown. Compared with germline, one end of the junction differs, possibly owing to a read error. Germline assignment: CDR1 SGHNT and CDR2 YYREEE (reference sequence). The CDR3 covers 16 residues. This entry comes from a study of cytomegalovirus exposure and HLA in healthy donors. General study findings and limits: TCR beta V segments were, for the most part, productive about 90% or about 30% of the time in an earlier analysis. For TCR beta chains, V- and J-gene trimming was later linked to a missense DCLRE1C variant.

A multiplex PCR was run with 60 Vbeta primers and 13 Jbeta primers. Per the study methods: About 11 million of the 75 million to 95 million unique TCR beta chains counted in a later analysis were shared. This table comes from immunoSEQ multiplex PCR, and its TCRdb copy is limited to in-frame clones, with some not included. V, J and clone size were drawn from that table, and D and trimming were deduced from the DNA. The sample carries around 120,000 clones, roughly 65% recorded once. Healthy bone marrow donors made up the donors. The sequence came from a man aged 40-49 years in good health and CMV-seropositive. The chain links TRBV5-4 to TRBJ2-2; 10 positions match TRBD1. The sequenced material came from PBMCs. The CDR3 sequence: CASRLDRGTNTGELFF. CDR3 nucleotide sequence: TGTGCCAGCAGATTGGACAGGGGGACGAACACCGGGGAGCTGTTTTTT.